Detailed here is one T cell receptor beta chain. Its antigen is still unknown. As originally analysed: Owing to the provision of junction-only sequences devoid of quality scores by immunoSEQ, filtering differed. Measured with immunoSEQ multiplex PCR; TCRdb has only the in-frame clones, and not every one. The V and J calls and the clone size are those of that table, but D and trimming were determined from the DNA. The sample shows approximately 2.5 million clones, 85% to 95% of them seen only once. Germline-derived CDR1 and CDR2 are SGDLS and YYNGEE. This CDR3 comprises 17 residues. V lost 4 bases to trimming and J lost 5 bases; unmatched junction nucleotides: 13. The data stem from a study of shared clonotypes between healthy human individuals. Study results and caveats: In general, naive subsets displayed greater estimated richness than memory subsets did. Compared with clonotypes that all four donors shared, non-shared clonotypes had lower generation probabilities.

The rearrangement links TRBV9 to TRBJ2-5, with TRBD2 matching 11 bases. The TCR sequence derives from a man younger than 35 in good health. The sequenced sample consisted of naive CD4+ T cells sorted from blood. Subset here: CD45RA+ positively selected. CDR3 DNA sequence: TGTGCCAGCAGCCCGGGAGGTAGCGGGGGGGCCGGGGAGACCCAGTACTTC. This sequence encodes CASSPGGSGGAGETQYF.